This T cell receptor beta chain derives from a study of T-cell reconstitution after alpha-beta-depleted transplantation in children. This clonotype showed up just a few times. Unique molecular identifiers were incorporated during preparation of the TCRbeta library. MiXCR, run by TCRdb on the PCR reads, gives a single entry per CDR3 protein. The data hold approximately 510,000 distinct CDR3 sequences, with around 17% observed a single time. The clonotype was recovered from a human donor who donated a stem cell graft to a child with acute lymphoblastic leukemia. Sequences were derived from PBMCs from the stem cell graft donor, sampled from the stem cell graft.

The CDR3 DNA is TGTGCCAGCAGCCTTAATTACGGAAGCTATGGCTACACCTTC. Translated, it gives CASSLNYGSYGYTF. V is TRBV12-3 or TRBV12-4 and J is TRBJ1-2; D gene ambiguous. Trimming left V 6 bases short and J 4 bases short, with 15 bases between. The CDR3 extends over 14 amino acids.